The text below deals with one T cell receptor beta chain. Its specificity is not known. Trimming stripped 8 bases from V and 3 bases from J, with 13 bases between. The CDR3 consists of 13 residues. In germline, CDR1 is MNHEY, CDR2 SVGAGI. Extracted from the samples, RNA was reverse transcribed into cDNA to serve as the sequencing template. The repertoire was sequenced with immunoSEQ multiplex PCR; TCRdb's copy has only in-frame clones and lacks some. Of 95,000 to 100,000 clones listed, approximately 63% are singletons. The data stem from a study of CD8+ T cells in alopecia areata. Looking at the study overall: Severity in treated patients was scored by percentage of scalp area affected. The study, taken as a whole, reports: Affected lesional scalp, above all in alopecia totalis/universalis, was more clonal than normal scalp. Significant decreases in scalp clonality and expanded CD8+ clones followed tofacitinib treatment.

As for treatment: oral pan-JAK inhibitor, 5-10 mg twice daily. The study team obtained lesional scalp punch biopsies and peripheral blood from alopecia areata patients. The sequence was collected from a human donor with alopecia areata. The sequencing used CD8+ T cells sorted from blood, collected between weeks 55 and 65, from a patient treated with tofacitinib. The chain has TRBV6-5 and TRBJ2-5; a weak D match, TRBD1 (5 bases). The CDR3 spells CASRGAVKETQYF. CDR3 sequence (DNA): TGTGCCAGCCGTGGGGCAGTGAAAGAGACCCAGTACTTC.